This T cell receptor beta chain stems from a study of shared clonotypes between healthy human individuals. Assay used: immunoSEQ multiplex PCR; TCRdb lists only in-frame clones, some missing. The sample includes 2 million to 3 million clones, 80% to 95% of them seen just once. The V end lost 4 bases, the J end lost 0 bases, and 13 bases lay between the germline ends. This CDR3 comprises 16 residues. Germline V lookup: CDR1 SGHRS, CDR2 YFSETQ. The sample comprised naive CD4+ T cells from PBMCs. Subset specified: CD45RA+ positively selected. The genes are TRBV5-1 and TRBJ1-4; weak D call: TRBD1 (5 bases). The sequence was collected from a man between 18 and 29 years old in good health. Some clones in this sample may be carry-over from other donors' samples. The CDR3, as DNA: TGCGCCAGCAGCATAGGGACGGCAGCAACTAATGAAAAACTGTTTTTT. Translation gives CASSIGTAATNEKLFF.